The next 9 T cell receptor beta chains were all read from a single sample in a study of blood T cell repertoires in COVID-19. Repertoires were generated with immunoSEQ multiplex PCR, while TCRdb's copy carries only in-frame clones and drops some. The data contain over 70,000 clones, about 80% of them singletons. Sequenced input: peripheral blood. The receptors come from a man aged 70-80 years who had recovered from COVID-19.

The rearrangement uses TRBV24-1 and TRBJ2-1; 12 bases are shared with TRBD1. The germline gives CDR1 KGHDR, CDR2 SFDVKD. The CDR3 length is 15 residues. The trim removed 6 bases at V and 7 bases at J, leaving 6 bases unmatched. The CDR3 DNA reads TGTGCCACCAGTCAGGGACAGGGGGCAAGGAATGAGCAGTTCTTC. Encoded protein: CATSQGQGARNEQFF.

The sample holds one count of this clone. This chain uses TRBV5-1 with TRBJ1-5; D not certain. CDR1 is SGHRS and CDR2 is YFSETQ in the germline V gene. Trimming cost V 0 bases and J 7 bases, with 11 bases left between them. CDR3 length: 14 amino acids. The DNA for the CDR3 is TGCGCCAGCAGCTTGGGGGTCGAGGGCCAGCCCCAGCATTTT. This sequence encodes CASSLGVEGQPQHF.

J is TRBJ1-4 and V is TRBV7-2; 8 nucleotides match TRBD1. With 5 bases clipped from V and 7 bases from J, the junction kept 9 bases outside the gene matches. Germline V gene lookup returns CDR1 SGHTA and CDR2 FQGNSA. This CDR3 region has 15 residues. CDR3 in amino acids: CASSRQGAAGEKLFF. In nucleotides, the CDR3 is TGTGCCAGCAGCAGGCAGGGGGCCGCGGGTGAAAAACTGTTTTTT.

The chain uses TRBV28 and TRBJ2-3; D might be TRBD1 (5 bases). V shed 8 bases and J shed 2 bases, with 11 bases lying between them. This CDR3 spans 13 amino acids. Germline V lookup: CDR1 MDHEN, CDR2 SYDVKM. The CDR3 DNA is TGTGCCAGCCAACAGGCGGTCACAGATACGCAGTATTTT. This gives the protein CASQQAVTDTQYF.

This chain links TRBV28 with TRBJ1-6; D is undetermined. The V end was cut by 5 bases, the J end by 1 base, with 12 bases between. CDR3 length: 16 amino acids. Germline CDR1 MDHEN, CDR2 SYDVKM. The chain's CDR3 is CASSPGGQSYNSPLHF. CDR3 bases: TGTGCCAGCAGTCCTGGCGGGCAGTCCTATAATTCACCCCTCCACTTT.

This chain links TRBV5-1 with TRBJ2-7; 7 bases match TRBD1. V shed 5 bases, J shed 3 bases, and the junction held 5 bases outside the gene matches. Per the germline V gene, CDR1 is SGHRS and CDR2 is YFSETQ. The length of the CDR3 is 13 residues. CDR3 sequence: CASSTGDRYEQYF. CDR3 coding DNA: TGCGCCAGCAGTACAGGGGACCGCTACGAGCAGTACTTC.

The chain combines TRBV7-8 with TRBJ1-2, with TRBD1 as a possible D gene (6 bases). The germline V gene has CDR1 SGHVS and CDR2 FQNEAQ. The CDR3 sequence is 17 residues long. Trimming shortened V by 4 bases and J by 4 bases, and 22 bases separated the two germline ends. DNA of the CDR3: TGTGCCAGCAGCTATACTCCCTCCGGGACACGGCTCTATGGCTACACCTTC. Amino acid sequence: CASSYTPSGTRLYGYTF.

The chain recombines TRBV11-3 with TRBJ2-1, with 9 positions matching TRBD2. CDR3 length: 15 residues. Trimming removed 6 bases from V and 6 bases from J; junction bases left unmatched: 9. Germline CDR1 is SGHNT and CDR2 is YENEEA. The CDR3: CASSYLAGRINEQFF. The CDR3 DNA follows: TGTGCCAGCAGTTATCTAGCGGGACGTATCAATGAGCAGTTCTTC.

DNA of the CDR3: TGTGCCAGCAGCCTCGGGACGGGAATCGGAGCGGGAGGTTCCTACGAGCAGTACTTC. Protein sequence: CASSLGTGIGAGGSYEQYF. This chain connects TRBV3-1 (or the pseudogene TRBV3-2) to TRBJ2-7; the match to TRBD2 covers 9 bases. Germline lookup yields CDR1 LGHDT and CDR2 YNNKEL (reference sequence). Unmatched junction bases numbered 17, after V lost 4 bases and J lost 1 base. The CDR3 totals 19 residues.